The present T cell receptor (beta chain) was sequenced within a study of patients with pleural tuberculosis. TCRdb re-called the reads with MiXCR, one entry per CDR3 protein. Of around 30,000 distinct CDR3 sequences listed, about 18% are singletons. This clonotype occurred many times. The TCR comes from a human donor with pleural tuberculosis. What was sequenced was peripheral blood.

DNA of the CDR3: TGTGCCATCAGCCCAGGGACAGGGATAAATCAGCCCCAGCATTTT. Protein: CAISPGTGINQPQHF. The chain uses TRBV10-3 and TRBJ1-5; TRBD1 matches at 9 bases. J lost 4 bases, V lost 6 bases, and 7 bases had no gene match. CDR3 length equals 15 residues. Germline CDR1 reads ENHRY; CDR2 reads SYGVKD.